The TCR beta chain described here comes from a study of T cell responses to AZD1222 COVID-19 vaccine. The germline V gene encodes CDR1 SGHAT and CDR2 FQDESV (reference sequence). V was trimmed by 0 bases and J by 8 bases, leaving 22 bases between them. CDR3 size: 17 residues. This clone turned up a few times. Its specificity is unknown. Clones were sequenced by immunoSEQ multiplex PCR, and TCRdb holds only the in-frame ones, with some missing. The sample shows 100,000 to 150,000 clones, approximately 85% of them seen only once. Findings and caveats of the study: There were repertoire samples only from the period after the peak T cell response. Per reports, nearly half of all spike-specific TCRs target regions that are unmutated in variants. The donor cohort was predominantly white British with a female majority, and clonal diversity may have been underestimated. Among those given AZD1222, only five to seven were seropositive at baseline.

The chain carries TRBV11-1 and TRBJ1-2; no clear D gene. This material consisted of peripheral blood, taken 28 days after the second AZD1222 dose. The TCR originated in an adult who received the AZD1222 COVID-19 vaccine. The CDR3 sequence is CASSLARTLVRHYGYTF. The DNA of the CDR3 is TGTGCCAGCAGCTTAGCGAGGACCCTTGTACGACATTACGGCTACACCTTC.